Sequencing of this TCR beta chain was carried out in a study of metastatic and nonmetastatic thyroid tumors. Study at large: Thyroid patients, malignant and benign, had repertoires compared across blood and tumor or nodule tissue.

V was clipped by 7 bases and J by 7 bases; unmatched bases: 15. This CDR3 contains 15 residues. This clone occurred a few times. The antigen is not known. General observations from the study: The study reportedly found significantly higher TCR beta diversity in malignant thyroid tumors than benign nodules, in blood and tumor.

Thyroid surgery had not been preceded by any treatment in any patient. Original processing methods: Building a distant-metastasis classifier for papillary thyroid cancer drew on CDR3 differences across clinicopathological groups. From the PCR reads, TCRdb re-called clones with MiXCR. What appears here as the V and J calls and clone size reflects TCRdb's work, not the paper's. In the table there are approximately 44,000 clones, approximately 24% of which are singletons. This receptor was taken from a female donor with papillary thyroid cancer or a benign thyroid nodule (not recorded which). Some clones in this sample may be carry-over from other donors' samples. V usage is TRBV12-3 or TRBV12-4 and J usage is TRBJ2-7, with 8 positions matching TRBD2. Sequencing was done on a sample of tumor tissue. For the CDR3, the DNA is TGTGCCAGCAACCGGCTGGCTAGCGGGCTGAGGGAGCAGTACTTC. Translated: CASNRLASGLREQYF.